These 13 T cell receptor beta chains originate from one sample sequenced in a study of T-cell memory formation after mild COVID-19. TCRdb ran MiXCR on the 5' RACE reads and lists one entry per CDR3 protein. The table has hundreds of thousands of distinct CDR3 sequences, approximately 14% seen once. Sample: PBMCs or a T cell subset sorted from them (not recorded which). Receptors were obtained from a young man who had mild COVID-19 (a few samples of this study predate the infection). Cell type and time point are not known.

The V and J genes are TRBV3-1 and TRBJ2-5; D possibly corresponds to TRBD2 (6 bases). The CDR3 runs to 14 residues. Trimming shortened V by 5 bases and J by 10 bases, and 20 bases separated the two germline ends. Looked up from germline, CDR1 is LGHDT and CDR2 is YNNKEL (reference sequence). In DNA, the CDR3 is TGTGCCAGCAGCTCGTCGGCGCTCGGGGAGGTCCAGTACTTC. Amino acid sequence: CASSSSALGEVQYF.

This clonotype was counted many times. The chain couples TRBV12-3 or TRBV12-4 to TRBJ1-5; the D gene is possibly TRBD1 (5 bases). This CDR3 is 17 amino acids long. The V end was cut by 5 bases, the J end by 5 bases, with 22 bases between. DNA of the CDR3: TGTGCCAGCAGTCCCCCCGGCAGAGCTGACAGAGATCAGCCCCAGCATTTT. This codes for CASSPPGRADRDQPQHF.

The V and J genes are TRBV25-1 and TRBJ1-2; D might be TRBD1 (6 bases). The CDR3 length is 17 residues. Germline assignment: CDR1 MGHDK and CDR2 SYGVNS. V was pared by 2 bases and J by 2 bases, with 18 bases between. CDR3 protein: CASSERGWGAGNYGYTF. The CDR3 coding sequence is TGTGCCAGCAGTGAAAGGGGGTGGGGAGCGGGGAACTATGGCTACACCTTC.

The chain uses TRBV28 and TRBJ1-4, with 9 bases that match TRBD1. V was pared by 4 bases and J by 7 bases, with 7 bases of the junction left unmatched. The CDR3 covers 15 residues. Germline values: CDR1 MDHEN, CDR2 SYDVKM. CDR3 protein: CASSSPTGGTEKLFF. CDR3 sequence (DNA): TGTGCCAGCAGTTCCCCGACAGGGGGAACTGAAAAACTGTTTTTT.

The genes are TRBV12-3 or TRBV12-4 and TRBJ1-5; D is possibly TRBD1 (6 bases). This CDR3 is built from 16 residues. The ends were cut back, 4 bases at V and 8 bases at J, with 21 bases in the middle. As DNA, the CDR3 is TGTGCCAGCAGTTGGCTGTTGGGGGACACTGTAGAGCCCCAGCATTTT. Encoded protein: CASSWLLGDTVEPQHF.

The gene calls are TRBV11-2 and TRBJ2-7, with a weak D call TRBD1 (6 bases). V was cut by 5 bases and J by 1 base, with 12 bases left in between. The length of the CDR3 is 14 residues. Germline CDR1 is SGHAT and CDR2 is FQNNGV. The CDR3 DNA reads TGTGCCAGCAGCCTGAACAGGGAATCCTACGAGCAGTACTTC. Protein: CASSLNRESYEQYF.

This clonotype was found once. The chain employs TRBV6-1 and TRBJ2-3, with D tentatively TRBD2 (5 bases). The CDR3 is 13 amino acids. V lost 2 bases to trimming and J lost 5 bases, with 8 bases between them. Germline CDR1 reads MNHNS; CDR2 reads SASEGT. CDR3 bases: TGTGCCAGCAGTGAATTGAGGGAAGATACGCAGTATTTT. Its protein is CASSELREDTQYF.

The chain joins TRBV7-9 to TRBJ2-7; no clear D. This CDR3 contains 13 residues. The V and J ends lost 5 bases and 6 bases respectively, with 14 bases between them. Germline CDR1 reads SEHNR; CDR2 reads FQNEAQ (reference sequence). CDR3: CASSPGHAPEQYF. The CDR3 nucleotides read TGTGCCAGCAGCCCCGGGCACGCCCCCGAGCAGTACTTC.

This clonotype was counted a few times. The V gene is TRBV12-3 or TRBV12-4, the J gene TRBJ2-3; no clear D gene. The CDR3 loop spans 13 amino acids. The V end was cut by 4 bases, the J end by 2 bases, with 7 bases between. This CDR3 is CASSWRLTDTQYF. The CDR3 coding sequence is TGTGCCAGCAGTTGGCGGCTCACAGATACGCAGTATTTT.

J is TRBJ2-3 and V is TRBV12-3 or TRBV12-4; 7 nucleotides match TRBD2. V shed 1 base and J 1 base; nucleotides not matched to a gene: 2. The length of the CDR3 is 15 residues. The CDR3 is CASSLGLARTDTQYF. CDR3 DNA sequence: TGTGCCAGCAGTTTAGGACTAGCCCGCACAGATACGCAGTATTTT.

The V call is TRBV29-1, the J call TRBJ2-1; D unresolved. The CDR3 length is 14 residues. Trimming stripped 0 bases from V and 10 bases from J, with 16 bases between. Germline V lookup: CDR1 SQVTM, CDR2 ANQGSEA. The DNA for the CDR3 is TGCAGCGTTGAAGATCGGGCTAGTCTCCCCGAGCAGTTCTTC. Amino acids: CSVEDRASLPEQFF.

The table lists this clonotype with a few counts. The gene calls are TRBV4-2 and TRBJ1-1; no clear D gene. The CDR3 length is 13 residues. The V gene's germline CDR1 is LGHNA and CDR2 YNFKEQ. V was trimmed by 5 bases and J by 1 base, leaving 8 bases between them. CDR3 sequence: CASSTTPNTEAFF. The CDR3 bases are TGTGCCAGCAGCACTACACCGAACACTGAAGCTTTCTTT.

Written as DNA, the CDR3 is TGTGCCAGCAGTGAGAGGGCAGGGCCGACTTATGGGCAGTACGTC. Protein sequence: CASSERAGPTYGQYV. The V gene is TRBV2, the J gene TRBJ2-7; D may be TRBD1 or TRBD2 (5 bases each). The germline CDR1 and CDR2 sequences are SNHLY and FYNNEI. The length of the CDR3 is 15 residues. V was trimmed by 3 bases and J by 9 bases, leaving 21 bases between them.